Listed here are 13 T cell receptor beta chains from one sample, sequenced in a study of cytomegalovirus exposure and HLA in healthy donors. It was with 60 Vbeta and 13 Jbeta primers that the PCR ran. The repertoire was sequenced with immunoSEQ multiplex PCR; TCRdb's copy has only in-frame clones and lacks some. The table lists 150,000 to 180,000 clones, approximately 80% of them singletons, with around 13% in the top ten. Sequenced sample: PBMCs. The receptors were gathered from a man between 25 and 39 years old in good health and CMV-seropositive.

V is TRBV30 and J is TRBJ1-4; D call uncertain. Trimming took 1 base from V and 6 from J, leaving 12 bases between them. This CDR3 spans 14 amino acids. From germline, CDR1 is GTSNPN and CDR2 SVGIG (reference sequence). The DNA for the CDR3 is TGTGCCTGGAGTGGTTCCGGGATTGATGAAAAACTGTTTTTT. Its translation is CAWSGSGIDEKLFF.

A note on this clone: The conserved phenylalanine or tryptophan normally closing the CDR3 is absent here, so this likely arose from a read error. No DNA is shown, since the ends of the CDR3 on it are uncertain; the CDR3 is the one TCRdb lists. The rearrangement uses TRBV25-1 and TRBJ1-6; the tabulated D call, TRBD1, remains unverified against the DNA. Germline V gene sequence: CDR1 MGHDK, CDR2 SYGVNS. The CDR3 is made up of 13 amino acids, end residues included. CDR3 in amino acids: CASSDLQGPCPSY.

This sequence joins TRBV5-4 and TRBJ2-1; 8 bases agree with TRBD2. Germline CDR1 is SGHNT and CDR2 is YYREEE (reference sequence). J lost 8 bases, V lost 3 bases, and 7 bases had no gene match. This CDR3 comprises 14 residues. The CDR3 sequence is CASSSGTRSDEQFF. In DNA, the CDR3 is TGTGCCAGCAGCTCAGGGACTAGATCAGATGAGCAGTTCTTC.

Only a few counts were recorded for this clone. V and J are TRBV5-1 and TRBJ2-7; a weak D match, TRBD1 (5 bases). Germline CDR1 is SGHRS and CDR2 is YFSETQ. The length of the CDR3 is 12 residues. The germline V and J ends were trimmed by 3 bases and 3 bases, with 7 bases remaining between them. In nucleotides, the CDR3 is TGCGCCAGCAGCTCTCAGGGCTACGAGCAGTACTTC. It yields the protein CASSSQGYEQYF.

The chain recombines TRBV6-6 with TRBJ1-4; D unclear. There are 14 residues in the CDR3. V lost 5 bases and J 6 bases, leaving 13 bases between the germline ends. In germline, CDR1 is MNHNY, CDR2 SVGAGI (reference sequence). The CDR3: CASSTRPGDEKLFF. In DNA, the CDR3 is TGTGCCAGCAGTACCCGGCCCGGGGATGAAAAACTGTTTTTT.

The V and J genes are TRBV7-3 and TRBJ1-1; D unresolved. CDR3 length equals 15 residues. V was shortened by 1 base and J by 1 base, with 10 bases between the two germline ends. In germline, CDR1 is SGHTA, CDR2 FQGTGA. CDR3 sequence: CASSLNPAGNTEAFF. The DNA for the CDR3 is TGTGCCAGCAGCTTAAACCCGGCGGGGAACACTGAAGCTTTCTTT.

The V and J genes are TRBV10-3 and TRBJ1-1, with TRBD1 identical over 11 bases. J gave up 4 bases and V 3 bases, and 1 base lay outside the gene matches. The length of the CDR3 is 14 residues. In germline, CDR1 is ENHRY, CDR2 SYGVKD. The CDR3 is CAISEGTGGTEAFF. The CDR3 DNA is TGTGCCATCAGTGAAGGGACAGGGGGCACTGAAGCTTTCTTT.

This chain connects TRBV5-1 to TRBJ2-7; the match to TRBD2 covers 13 bases. This CDR3 region has 15 residues. Germline CDR1 SGHRS, CDR2 YFSETQ. Trimming cost V 7 bases and J 2 bases; bases outside gene matches: 6. For the CDR3, the DNA is TGCGCCAGCTCAGTGGGGACTAGCGGGACCTACGAGCAGTACTTC. Protein: CASSVGTSGTYEQYF.

CDR3: CASSLQGGRALDTQYF. CDR3 DNA: TGCGCCAGCAGCTTGCAGGGCGGGAGGGCTTTAGATACGCAGTATTTT. The chain couples TRBV5-1 to TRBJ2-3; 9 nucleotides match TRBD2. This CDR3 has 16 amino acids. Germline-derived CDR1 and CDR2 are SGHRS and YFSETQ. V dropped 1 base and J dropped 5; count of bases not matched to a gene: 8.

This chain joins TRBV9 and TRBJ2-1, with 8 bases identical to TRBD2. V lost 3 bases and J lost 0; bases outside the gene matches: 5. Germline V gene lookup returns CDR1 SGDLS and CDR2 YYNGEE. The CDR3 covers 16 residues. This CDR3 is CASSATLAGSYNEQFF. In nucleotides, the CDR3 is TGTGCCAGCAGCGCCACGCTAGCGGGCTCCTACAATGAGCAGTTCTTC.

The chain employs TRBV4-2 and TRBJ2-1; TRBD2 matches 16 bases. Germline values: CDR1 LGHNA, CDR2 YNFKEQ. This CDR3 has 16 residues. With 5 bases clipped from V and 4 bases from J, the junction kept 2 bases outside the gene matches. CDR3 amino acids: CASSVGLAGGYNEQFF. The CDR3, as DNA: TGTGCCAGCAGCGTGGGACTAGCGGGAGGGTACAATGAGCAGTTCTTC.

This clone was picked up a small number of times. This sequence joins TRBV7-9 and TRBJ2-7; 8 nucleotides align to TRBD1. In germline, CDR1 is SEHNR, CDR2 FQNEAQ (reference sequence). Trimming cost V 4 bases and J 5 bases; bases outside gene matches: 13. The CDR3 has 16 amino acids. The CDR3 spells CASSSVTGVSKDEQYF. CDR3 DNA: TGTGCCAGCAGCTCAGTGACAGGGGTTTCTAAGGACGAGCAGTACTTC.

On this clone itself: With a much larger clone just one base away, this may be a read error. The chain joins TRBV7-2 to TRBJ2-7, with D possibly matching TRBD1 (6 bases). CDR3 length equals 14 residues. Trimming pared 0 bases from V and 2 bases from J, leaving 8 bases between. In germline, CDR1 is SGHTA, CDR2 FQGNSA. The CDR3 DNA sequence: TGTGCCAGCAGCTTAGCGGGACAACCCTACGAGCAGTACTTC. Amino acids: CASSLAGQPYEQYF.